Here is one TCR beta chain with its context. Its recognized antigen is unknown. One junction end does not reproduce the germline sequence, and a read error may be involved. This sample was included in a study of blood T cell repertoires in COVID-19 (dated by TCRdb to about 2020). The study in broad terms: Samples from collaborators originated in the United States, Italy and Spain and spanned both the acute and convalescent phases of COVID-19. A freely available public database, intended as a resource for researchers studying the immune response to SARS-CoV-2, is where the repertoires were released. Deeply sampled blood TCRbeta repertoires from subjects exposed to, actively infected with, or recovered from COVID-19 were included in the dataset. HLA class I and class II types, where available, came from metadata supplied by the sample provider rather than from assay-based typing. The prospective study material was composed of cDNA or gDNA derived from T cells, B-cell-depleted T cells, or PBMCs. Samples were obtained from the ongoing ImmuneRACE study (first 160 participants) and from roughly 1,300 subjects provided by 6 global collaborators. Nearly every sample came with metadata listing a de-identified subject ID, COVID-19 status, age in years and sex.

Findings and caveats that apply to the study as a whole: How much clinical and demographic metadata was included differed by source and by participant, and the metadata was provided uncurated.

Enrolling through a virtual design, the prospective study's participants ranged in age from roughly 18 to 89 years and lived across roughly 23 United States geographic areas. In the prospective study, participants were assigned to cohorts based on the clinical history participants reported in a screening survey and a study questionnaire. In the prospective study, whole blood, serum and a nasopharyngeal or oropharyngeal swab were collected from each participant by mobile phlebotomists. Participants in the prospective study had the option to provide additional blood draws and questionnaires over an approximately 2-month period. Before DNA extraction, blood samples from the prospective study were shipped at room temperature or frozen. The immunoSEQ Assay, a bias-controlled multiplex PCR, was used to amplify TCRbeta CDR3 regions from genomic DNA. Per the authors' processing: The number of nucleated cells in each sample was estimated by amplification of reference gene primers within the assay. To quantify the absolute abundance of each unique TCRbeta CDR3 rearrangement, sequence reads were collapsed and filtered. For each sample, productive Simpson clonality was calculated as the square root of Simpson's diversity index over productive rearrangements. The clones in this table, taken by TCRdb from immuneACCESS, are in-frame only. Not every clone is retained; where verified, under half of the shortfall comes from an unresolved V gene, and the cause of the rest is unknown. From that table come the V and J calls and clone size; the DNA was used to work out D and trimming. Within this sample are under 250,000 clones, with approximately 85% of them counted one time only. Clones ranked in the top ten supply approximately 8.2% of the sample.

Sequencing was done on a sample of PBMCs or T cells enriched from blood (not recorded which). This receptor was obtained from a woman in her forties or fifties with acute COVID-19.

The CDR3 region has the sequence CASSLGTGANTGELFF. The DNA sequence is as follows: TGTGCTAGCAGCTTAGGAACAGGGGCGAACACCGGGGAGCTGTTTTTT. This sequence uses TRBV7-7 and TRBJ2-2; the central 7 bases match TRBD1. The germline V gene encodes CDR1 SSHAT and CDR2 FNYEAQ (reference sequence). The CDR3 starts with the cysteine, ends with the phenylalanine, and has 16 residues. This entry keeps only the CDR3 DNA: 48 bases, framed from base 1.